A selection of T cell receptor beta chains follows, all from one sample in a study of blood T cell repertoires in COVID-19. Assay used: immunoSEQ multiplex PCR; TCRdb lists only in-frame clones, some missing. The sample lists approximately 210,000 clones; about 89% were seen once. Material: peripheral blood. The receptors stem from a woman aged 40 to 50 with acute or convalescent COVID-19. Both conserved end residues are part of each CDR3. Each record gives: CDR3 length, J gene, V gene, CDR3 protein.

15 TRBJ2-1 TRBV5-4 CASSETSGGAKEQFF
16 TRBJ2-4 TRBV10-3 CAISESPLAVKDIQYF
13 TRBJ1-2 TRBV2 CAREGQGAGGYTF
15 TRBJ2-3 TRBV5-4 CASSSRDSYTDTQYF
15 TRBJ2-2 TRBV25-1 CASSAGGTYTGELFF
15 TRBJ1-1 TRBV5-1 CASSLAVYSNTEAFF
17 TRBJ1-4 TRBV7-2 CASSPRGWGTGREKLFF
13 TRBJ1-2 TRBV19 CASIPRDSYGYTF
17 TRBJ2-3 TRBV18 CASSPIPAPPPGDTQYF
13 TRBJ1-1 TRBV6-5 CASSKTGNTEAFF
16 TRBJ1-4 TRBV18 CASSPYPGALYEKLFF
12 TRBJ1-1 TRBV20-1 CSASGDSTEAFF
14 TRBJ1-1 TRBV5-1 CASSLVAGYTEAFF
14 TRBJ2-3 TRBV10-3 CAISEAGAPDTQYF
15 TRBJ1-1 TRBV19 CASSMNRGAVTEAFF
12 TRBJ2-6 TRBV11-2 CASRGLANVLTF
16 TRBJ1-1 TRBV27 CASSLSSTGVVTEAFF
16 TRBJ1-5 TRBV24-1 CATSDLPMTGNQPQHF
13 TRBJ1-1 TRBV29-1 CSVPTGLNTEAFF
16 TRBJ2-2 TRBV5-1 CASSLAQPIQGGELFF
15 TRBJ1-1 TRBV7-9 CASSLTQGMNTEAFF
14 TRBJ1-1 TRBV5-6 CASSLDRGLYGAFF
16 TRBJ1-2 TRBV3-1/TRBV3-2 CASSQILGAGGWGYTF
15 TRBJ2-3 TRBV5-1 CASSVGQGGIDTQYF
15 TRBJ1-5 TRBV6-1 CASTLGAYSNQPQHF
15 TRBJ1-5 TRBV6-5 CASTEDSFIMQPQHF
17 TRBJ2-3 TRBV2 CASSLGRRGGFTDTQYF
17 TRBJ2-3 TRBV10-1 CASSETVASGITDTQYF
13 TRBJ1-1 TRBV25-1 CASTHGTATEAFF
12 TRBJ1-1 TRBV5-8 CASISPNTEAFF
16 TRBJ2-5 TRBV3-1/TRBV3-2 CASSQPGQGYQETQYF
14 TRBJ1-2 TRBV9 CASSVETGGYGYTF
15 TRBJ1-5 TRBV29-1 CSVEARGQTNQPQHF
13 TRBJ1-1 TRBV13 CASSLGRARGAFF
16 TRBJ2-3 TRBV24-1 CATSDRGPPGGDTQYF
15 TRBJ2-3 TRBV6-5 CASSPSQKMADTQYF
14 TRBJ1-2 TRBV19 CASSIRSKTDGYTF
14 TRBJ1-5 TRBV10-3 CAIRPEYSNQPQHF
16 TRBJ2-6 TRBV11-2 CASSPLQGDGANVLTF
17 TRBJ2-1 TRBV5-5 CASSLEGWGTSYNEQFF
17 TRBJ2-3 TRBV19 CASSQAGTSGLGYTQYF
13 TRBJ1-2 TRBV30 CAWNYGTVDGYTF